The T cell receptor (beta chain) described here comes from a study of cytomegalovirus exposure and HLA in healthy donors. General study results and limits: Most TCRs appeared rarely, but some public TCRs recurred in many donors.

Concerning this clone itself: No antigen is known for it. The identical CDR3 is also encoded by other nucleotide sequences in the sample.

Primers included in the PCR were 60 Vbeta and 13 Jbeta primers. Clones were read by immunoSEQ multiplex PCR, and TCRdb kept only the in-frame ones, dropping some. The sample includes around 130,000 clones, approximately 85% of them seen just once. Germline V gene data show CDR1 as MNHEY and CDR2 as SVGAGI. There are 14 residues in the CDR3. Trimming stripped 1 base from V and 2 bases from J, with 5 bases between. This TCR derives from a woman aged 30 to 39 in good health and CMV-seropositive. The sample taken for sequencing was PBMCs. V usage is TRBV6-5 and J usage is TRBJ2-2; D remains ambiguous. CDR3 protein: CASSYWQNTGELFF. In DNA form, the CDR3 reads TGTGCCAGCAGTTACTGGCAAAACACCGGGGAGCTGTTTTTT.